These 16 T cell receptor beta chains came from one sample sequenced in a study of Tregs in tolerant kidney transplant recipients (dated by TCRdb to the late 2010s). Library method: the immunoSEQ multiplex PCR assay. This is the immuneACCESS table as TCRdb keeps it, with only in-frame sequences that have V and J called. A part of the clones is gone; compared with another copy, unresolved V genes explain less than half, and the rest is unexplained. The sample includes about 77,000 clones, with around 98% observed a single time. 0.55% to 0.6% of the sample comes from the top ten. The time point label on this specimen signifies: blood sample drawn before combined kidney and bone marrow transplant. This sample comprised CD4+ T cells from blood, obtained before the transplant. The receptors originated from a human donor who received a combined kidney and bone marrow transplant.

This clone was counted a single time. This specimen includes other DNA sequences encoding the same CDR3. The chain links TRBV9 to TRBJ1-2, with D perhaps TRBD1 (6 bases). From germline, CDR1 is SGDLS and CDR2 YYNGEE. V was cut by 2 bases and J by 2 bases, with 7 bases left in between. The CDR3 is 13 amino acids. The chain's CDR3 is CASSVDSNYGYTF. The CDR3 coding sequence is TGTGCCAGCAGCGTGGACAGCAACTATGGCTACACCTTC.

V gene TRBV7-2 combines with J gene TRBJ2-3, with TRBD1 identical over 7 bases. Germline assignment: CDR1 SGHTA and CDR2 FQGNSA. This CDR3 has 15 residues. The V segment lost 7 bases and the J segment 2 bases; nucleotides outside the gene matches: 9. The chain's CDR3 is CASTSEGQVTDTQYF. CDR3 in DNA: TGTGCCAGCACCTCCGAAGGACAGGTCACAGATACGCAGTATTTT.

The DNA for the CDR3 is TGTGCCAGCAGCAAGGACAGGGCGTACTATGGCTACACCTTC. It translates to CASSKDRAYYGYTF. This chain uses TRBV5-5 with TRBJ1-2, with 8 bases aligning to TRBD1. CDR1 is SGHKS and CDR2 is YYEKEE in the germline V gene (reference sequence). The CDR3 extends over 14 amino acids. V shed 4 bases and J 3 bases; nucleotides not matched to a gene: 5.

The rearrangement joins TRBV7-9 to TRBJ2-3, with no clear D. The CDR3 runs to 13 residues. V was trimmed by 5 bases and J by 1 base, leaving 7 bases between them. From germline, CDR1 is SEHNR and CDR2 FQNEAQ (reference sequence). In DNA form, the CDR3 reads TGTGCCAGCAGCGTTGAGGGCACAGATACGCAGTATTTT. Amino acid sequence: CASSVEGTDTQYF.

V usage is TRBV7-2 and J usage is TRBJ2-7, with 8 bases aligning to TRBD2. CDR3 length equals 15 residues. V lost 5 bases to trimming and J lost 2 bases; unmatched junction nucleotides: 8. The V gene's germline CDR1 is SGHTA and CDR2 FQGNSA. Here the CDR3 DNA reads TGTGCCAGCAGCCGGGGGGGGACGGAGACCTACGAGCAGTACTTC. Residues: CASSRGGTETYEQYF.

The chain uses TRBV2 and TRBJ2-6; no firm D call. From germline, CDR1 is SNHLY and CDR2 FYNNEI. V lost 3 bases, J lost 0 bases, and 6 bases lay in between. This CDR3 spans 15 amino acids. CDR3 region: CASSDFSSGANVLTF. CDR3 nucleotides: TGTGCCAGCAGTGACTTCAGCTCTGGGGCCAACGTCCTGACTTTC.

In nucleotides, the CDR3 is TGTGCCAGCAGCCCGCGGCTCAGTCGGTACACTGAAGCTTTCTTT. Its protein product is CASSPRLSRYTEAFF. V gene TRBV7-7 combines with J gene TRBJ1-1; D is unresolved. The CDR3 totals 15 residues. The germline gives CDR1 SSHAT, CDR2 FNYEAQ (reference sequence). V dropped 5 bases and J dropped 3 bases, with 16 bases sitting between them. Based on the CDR3 plus reference TRBV7-7 and TRBJ1-1, the full variable domain is GAGVSQSPRYKVTKRGQDVTLRCDPISSHATLYWYQQALGQGPEFLTYFNYEAQPDKSGLPSDRFSAERPEGSISTLTIQRTEQRDSAMYRCASSPRLSRYTEAFFGQGTRLTVV.

The chain employs TRBV7-2 and TRBJ1-4; 7 bases are a match to TRBD1. The CDR3 covers 15 residues. V lost 1 base to trimming and J lost 7 bases; unmatched junction nucleotides: 6. Germline V gene sequence: CDR1 SGHTA, CDR2 FQGNSA. The CDR3 nucleotides are TGTGCCAGCAGCTTAGGTGACAGGGCTAGTGAAAAACTGTTTTTT. This codes for CASSLGDRASEKLFF.

The chain carries TRBV19 and TRBJ1-2; 10 bases fit TRBD1. The CDR3 loop spans 15 amino acids. V was pared by 5 bases and J by 4 bases, with 7 bases of the junction left unmatched. CDR1 and CDR2 (germline): LNHDA, SQIVND (reference sequence). The CDR3 DNA sequence: TGTGCCAGTAGTCCGAGGACAGGGGGTATCTATGGCTACACCTTC. The encoded protein is CASSPRTGGIYGYTF.

The V gene is TRBV28, the J gene TRBJ1-4; D remains unclear. The CDR3 length is 14 residues. Trimming removed 2 bases from V and 7 bases from J, with 11 bases in between. Germline lookup yields CDR1 MDHEN and CDR2 SYDVKM. The CDR3 region has the DNA TGTGCCAGCAGTTTAGGCTGGGCGTCTGAAAAACTGTTTTTT. It codes for CASSLGWASEKLFF.

V gene TRBV19 combines with J gene TRBJ2-2, with 8 nucleotides matching TRBD2. Germline assignment: CDR1 LNHDA and CDR2 SQIVND (reference sequence). With V trimmed by 0 bases and J by 6 bases, 12 bases remained unmatched. The CDR3 is made up of 18 amino acids. The DNA for the CDR3 is TGTGCCAGTAGTATAGAGCTAACGGGAGGGCCGAGTGCCGGGGAGCTGTTTTTT. Translation: CASSIELTGGPSAGELFF.

The chain recombines TRBV6-7 with TRBJ2-7, with TRBD1 matching 8 bases. TRBV6-7 is given ORF status, its function remaining uncertain. The CDR3 contains 14 residues. V lost 2 bases and J lost 4; bases outside the gene matches: 4. The chain's CDR3 is CASSYRDRPYEQYF. DNA of the CDR3: TGTGCCAGCAGTTACCGGGACAGGCCATACGAGCAGTACTTC.

The chain uses TRBV18 and TRBJ2-1, with D tentatively TRBD1 (6 bases). The CDR3 sequence is 14 residues long. The germline V gene has CDR1 KGHSH and CDR2 LQKENI. V was clipped by 4 bases and J by 4 bases, with 11 bases between them. The CDR3 loop reads CASSQSQGYNEQFF. The CDR3 bases are TGTGCCAGCTCACAATCACAGGGTTACAATGAGCAGTTCTTC.

This clone was detected once. CDR3 in DNA: TGTGCCAGCAGCTTGCCCCGTGACAGGAGACTCTATGGCTACACCTTC. Translation gives CASSLPRDRRLYGYTF. The J gene is TRBJ1-2, the V gene TRBV5-6, with D tentatively TRBD1 (6 bases). V gave up 1 base and J gave up 4 bases, with 17 bases separating them. Germline V gene sequence: CDR1 SGHDT, CDR2 YYEEEE. CDR3 length: 16 amino acids.

J is TRBJ2-3 and V is TRBV27; the match to TRBD2 covers 7 bases. The CDR3 is 14 residues long. Looked up from germline, CDR1 is MNHEY and CDR2 is SMNVEV (reference sequence). The J segment lost 3 bases and the V segment lost 4 bases, leaving 4 bases of the junction unmatched. The CDR3 region is CASSWGAGTDTQYF. The CDR3 coding sequence is TGTGCCAGCAGTTGGGGAGCGGGAACAGATACGCAGTATTTT.

The chain has TRBV9 and TRBJ1-2; D ambiguous. Trimming cost V 7 bases and J 7 bases, with 8 bases left between them. The CDR3 contains 10 residues. Per the germline V gene, CDR1 is SGDLS and CDR2 is YYNGEE. The CDR3 DNA sequence: TGTGCCAGCGGGGAGGGTGGCTACACCTTC. This encodes CASGEGGYTF.